The source of this T cell receptor (beta chain) is a study of blood T cell repertoires in COVID-19. The overall study: Samples came from the United States, Italy and Spain, spanning acute and convalescent COVID-19. PBMCs, B-cell-depleted T cells, or T cells provided the cDNA or gDNA that made up the material.

A few counts support this clone. Original processing notes: Amplification of reference gene primers provided the estimated nucleated cell counts. The repertoire was sequenced with immunoSEQ multiplex PCR; TCRdb's copy has only in-frame clones and lacks some. V, J and clone size derive from that table, while D and trimming were established from the DNA sequence. The table lists approximately 73,000 clones, about 80% of them singletons. This CDR3 has 14 residues. CDR1 is SGHVS and CDR2 is FNYEAQ in the germline V gene. Trimming took 3 bases from V and 7 from J; bases not matched to a gene: 6. The rearrangement joins TRBV7-6 to TRBJ2-7, with 10 bases fitting TRBD2. The TCR was taken from a woman in her 70s with acute or convalescent COVID-19. Sequenced: peripheral blood. The CDR3 spells CASSFQREGREQYF. The CDR3 DNA reads as TGTGCCAGCAGCTTCCAGCGGGAGGGGCGGGAGCAGTACTTC.